A selection of T cell receptor beta chains follows, all from one sample in a study of blood T cells in healthy people across ages. TCRdb re-derived calls from the 5' RACE reads in MiXCR, one entry per CDR3 protein. The table has about 2 million distinct CDR3 sequences, around half seen once. The specimen was blood. The receptors derive from a middle-aged woman in good health. CDR3s include the opening cysteine and the closing phenylalanine or tryptophan. A D gene is named only where the DNA matches it firmly. Expanded clones are given a class, and other clones once, few, many or no size at all.

V gene: TRBV6-6; D gene: TRBD2; CDR3 length: 14; clone size: -; J gene: TRBJ2-1; CDR3 DNA: TGTGCCAGCAGTTACGCGGGGGGGGCCAATGAGCAGTTCTTC; CDR3 protein: CASSYAGGANEQFF
V gene: TRBV5-5; D gene: -; CDR3 length: 14; clone size: few; J gene: TRBJ2-7; CDR3 DNA: TGTGCCAGCAGCACCCCGGGAGCTAGCTACGAGCAGTACTTC; CDR3 protein: CASSTPGASYEQYF
V gene: TRBV21-1; D gene: -; CDR3 length: 17; clone size: few; J gene: TRBJ2-4; CDR3 DNA: TGTGCCAGCAGCACAAGGCAGGGGGCAGGATCCAAAAACATTCAGTACTTC; CDR3 protein: CASSTRQGAGSKNIQYF
V gene: TRBV10-3; D gene: -; CDR3 length: 14; clone size: many; J gene: TRBJ2-5; CDR3 DNA: TGTGCCATCAGTCAGGGCCCAGCCCAAGAGACCCAGTACTTC; CDR3 protein: CAISQGPAQETQYF
V gene: TRBV4-3; D gene: -; CDR3 length: 16; clone size: -; J gene: TRBJ1-5; CDR3 DNA: TGCGCCAGCAGCCAAGATGGAGGGGCTAGCAATCAGCCCCAGCATTTT; CDR3 protein: CASSQDGGASNQPQHF
V gene: TRBV3-1; D gene: -; CDR3 length: 14; clone size: many; J gene: TRBJ2-3; CDR3 DNA: TGTGCCAGCAGCCATCAGGGCCAGGCAGATACGCAGTATTTT; CDR3 protein: CASSHQGQADTQYF
V gene: TRBV12-3/TRBV12-4; D gene: -; CDR3 length: 15; clone size: -; J gene: TRBJ2-1; CDR3 DNA: TGTGCCAGCAGTTTTGAGGGGATGGGGTACAATGAGCAGTTCTTC; CDR3 protein: CASSFEGMGYNEQFF
V gene: TRBV25-1; D gene: -; CDR3 length: 15; clone size: -; J gene: TRBJ2-5; CDR3 DNA: TGTGCCAGCAGTGACCTGGCAGGCCCCCGAGAGACCCAGTACTTC; CDR3 protein: CASSDLAGPRETQYF
V gene: TRBV2; D gene: -; CDR3 length: 17; clone size: -; J gene: TRBJ1-6; CDR3 DNA: TGTGCCAGCAGTGAAGCAGGGCCGCCAGGGCCAACTTCACCCCTCCACTTT; CDR3 protein: CASSEAGPPGPTSPLHF
V gene: TRBV28; D gene: TRBD1; CDR3 length: 16; clone size: -; J gene: TRBJ1-2; CDR3 DNA: TGTGCCCGCAGTTATGAGGTGACAGGGGCCGCCTATGGCTACACCTTC; CDR3 protein: CARSYEVTGAAYGYTF
V gene: TRBV7-2; D gene: -; CDR3 length: 14; clone size: -; J gene: TRBJ2-5; CDR3 DNA: TGTGCCAGCAGCTTTGCGGACTACCTCGGGGCCCAGTACTTC; CDR3 protein: CASSFADYLGAQYF
V gene: TRBV27; D gene: TRBD1; CDR3 length: 14; clone size: -; J gene: TRBJ2-1; CDR3 DNA: TGTGCCAGCAGTTTATACGCCCTAGGGGGCGAGCAGTTCTTC; CDR3 protein: CASSLYALGGEQFF
V gene: TRBV27; D gene: -; CDR3 length: 13; clone size: -; J gene: TRBJ1-2; CDR3 DNA: TGTGCCAGCAGCTGGGACGGATACAATGGCTACACCTTC; CDR3 protein: CASSWDGYNGYTF
V gene: TRBV7-9; D gene: -; CDR3 length: 17; clone size: -; J gene: TRBJ1-5; CDR3 DNA: TGTGCCAGCAGCTTAGCGACGGGGGAGTATAGCAATCAGCCCCAGCATTTT; CDR3 protein: CASSLATGEYSNQPQHF
V gene: TRBV29-1; D gene: -; CDR3 length: 12; clone size: -; J gene: TRBJ2-3; CDR3 DNA: TGCAGCGTTGTCAGAGGGGTTGATACGCAGTATTTT; CDR3 protein: CSVVRGVDTQYF
V gene: TRBV18; D gene: -; CDR3 length: 15; clone size: -; J gene: TRBJ2-1; CDR3 DNA: TGTGCCAGCTCACCAAGACAACACAGGGACAATGAGCAGTTCTTC; CDR3 protein: CASSPRQHRDNEQFF
V gene: TRBV13; D gene: -; CDR3 length: 15; clone size: many; J gene: TRBJ2-4; CDR3 DNA: TGTGCCAGCAGCTTACAGGGCGGAAAACATAACATTCAGTACTTC; CDR3 protein: CASSLQGGKHNIQYF
V gene: TRBV27; D gene: -; CDR3 length: 15; clone size: -; J gene: TRBJ2-7; CDR3 DNA: TGTGCCAGCAGCTACTCCGGGGCTCAGGGCTACGAGCAGTACTTC; CDR3 protein: CASSYSGAQGYEQYF
V gene: TRBV20-1; D gene: TRBD2; CDR3 length: 17; clone size: -; J gene: TRBJ2-7; CDR3 DNA: TGCAGTGCTAGGGGGAAGCGGGGTAGCTCCGAATACTACGAGCAGTACTTC; CDR3 protein: CSARGKRGSSEYYEQYF
V gene: TRBV4-3; D gene: TRBD2; CDR3 length: 16; clone size: few; J gene: TRBJ2-5; CDR3 DNA: TGCGCCAGCAGCCAAGGGGCTAGCGGGGGGGGAGAGACCCAGTACTTC; CDR3 protein: CASSQGASGGGETQYF
V gene: TRBV29-1; D gene: -; CDR3 length: 16; clone size: few; J gene: TRBJ2-6; CDR3 DNA: TGCAGCGTTGCTTCGACAGGATCCTCTGGGGCCAACGTCCTGACTTTC; CDR3 protein: CSVASTGSSGANVLTF
V gene: TRBV29-1; D gene: TRBD1; CDR3 length: 14; clone size: -; J gene: TRBJ1-2; CDR3 DNA: TGCAGCGTTGAAGGGACAGGGGGGAAGTATGGCTACACCTTC; CDR3 protein: CSVEGTGGKYGYTF
V gene: TRBV2; D gene: TRBD1; CDR3 length: 14; clone size: -; J gene: TRBJ1-4; CDR3 DNA: TGTGCCAGCAGTGACAGGGGGAAAGGGGAAAAACTGTTTTTT; CDR3 protein: CASSDRGKGEKLFF
V gene: TRBV7-2; D gene: TRBD2; CDR3 length: 16; clone size: -; J gene: TRBJ2-1; CDR3 DNA: TGTGCCAGCAGCTACTCCGGGACTAGCAAGCGCAATGAGCAGTTCTTC; CDR3 protein: CASSYSGTSKRNEQFF
V gene: TRBV20-1; D gene: -; CDR3 length: 14; clone size: -; J gene: TRBJ1-2; CDR3 DNA: TGCAGTGCTAGATTCCATACAGGGAACTATGGCTACACCTTC; CDR3 protein: CSARFHTGNYGYTF
V gene: TRBV6-5; D gene: -; CDR3 length: 17; clone size: -; J gene: TRBJ2-5; CDR3 DNA: TGTGCCAGCAGTTACGGGTCGAGGTTAATATCGGAAGAGACCCAGTACTTC; CDR3 protein: CASSYGSRLISEETQYF
V gene: TRBV7-2; D gene: TRBD1; CDR3 length: 16; clone size: few; J gene: TRBJ1-5; CDR3 DNA: TGTGCCAGCAGCTTAAGGAACAGGGGGAAAAATCAGCCCCAGCATTTT; CDR3 protein: CASSLRNRGKNQPQHF
V gene: TRBV7-2; D gene: -; CDR3 length: 18; clone size: once; J gene: TRBJ1-4; CDR3 DNA: TGTGCCAGCAGCTTAGGAGCAGGGGCAACCTCAACTAATGAAAAACTGTTTTTT; CDR3 protein: CASSLGAGATSTNEKLFF
V gene: TRBV9; D gene: TRBD2; CDR3 length: 16; clone size: -; J gene: TRBJ2-7; CDR3 DNA: TGTGCCAGCAGCGTAGGCAGCGGGGGGGCCGATAATGAGCAGTACTTC; CDR3 protein: CASSVGSGGADNEQYF
V gene: TRBV6-5; D gene: -; CDR3 length: 14; clone size: few; J gene: TRBJ2-5; CDR3 DNA: TGTGCCAGCAGTTACTCTGGCAGAGGCAAGACCCAGTACTTC; CDR3 protein: CASSYSGRGKTQYF
V gene: TRBV7-8; D gene: -; CDR3 length: 16; clone size: -; J gene: TRBJ2-3; CDR3 DNA: TGTGCCAGCGAACTTAGGATGGCAACCTCCACAGATACGCAGTATTTT; CDR3 protein: CASELRMATSTDTQYF
V gene: TRBV5-6; D gene: -; CDR3 length: 16; clone size: -; J gene: TRBJ2-3; CDR3 DNA: TGTGCCAGCAGCTTGGAAAGGGGATACCGCACAGATACGCAGTATTTT; CDR3 protein: CASSLERGYRTDTQYF
V gene: TRBV7-2; D gene: TRBD1; CDR3 length: 16; clone size: few; J gene: TRBJ2-5; CDR3 DNA: TGTGCCAGCACCCGGGACAGGCCGACCCCACAAGAGACCCAGTACTTC; CDR3 protein: CASTRDRPTPQETQYF
V gene: TRBV6-6; D gene: TRBD1; CDR3 length: 15; clone size: -; J gene: TRBJ2-3; CDR3 DNA: TGTGCCAGCAGCCTACGGGACAGGGACAGCCATACGCAGTATTTT; CDR3 protein: CASSLRDRDSHTQYF
V gene: TRBV27; D gene: TRBD2; CDR3 length: 22; clone size: -; J gene: TRBJ2-4; CDR3 DNA: TGTGCCAGCAGTTTAGGCAATCTAGCGGGGGGACGAACAGGACTAGCCAAAAACATTCAGTACTTC; CDR3 protein: CASSLGNLAGGRTGLAKNIQYF
V gene: TRBV6-2/TRBV6-3; D gene: -; CDR3 length: 15; clone size: -; J gene: TRBJ2-6; CDR3 DNA: TGTGCCACGAGGCGGGACAACTCTGGGGCCAACGTCCTGACTTTC; CDR3 protein: CATRRDNSGANVLTF
V gene: TRBV5-1; D gene: TRBD2; CDR3 length: 15; clone size: -; J gene: TRBJ2-7; CDR3 DNA: TGCGCCAGCAGCTTGATCACGGGGGGGCAGTACGAGCAGTACTTC; CDR3 protein: CASSLITGGQYEQYF
V gene: TRBV20-1; D gene: TRBD2; CDR3 length: 17; clone size: few; J gene: TRBJ2-3; CDR3 DNA: TGCAGTGCTATTGGGACTAGCGGGGGGGCAAGTGGAGATACGCAGTATTTT; CDR3 protein: CSAIGTSGGASGDTQYF
V gene: TRBV6-5; D gene: TRBD2; CDR3 length: 18; clone size: -; J gene: TRBJ2-1; CDR3 DNA: TGTGCCAGCAGTTACCGAGATATAGCGGGGGCGCTCTACAATGAGCAGTTCTTC; CDR3 protein: CASSYRDIAGALYNEQFF
V gene: TRBV13; D gene: -; CDR3 length: 13; clone size: few; J gene: TRBJ2-7; CDR3 DNA: TGTGCCAGCAGCTTAGATCGGCAGAACGAGCAGTACTTC; CDR3 protein: CASSLDRQNEQYF
V gene: TRBV9; D gene: -; CDR3 length: 15; clone size: -; J gene: TRBJ2-3; CDR3 DNA: TGTGCCAGCAGCGGATTGGGGGGTTGGACAGATACGCAGTATTTT; CDR3 protein: CASSGLGGWTDTQYF
V gene: TRBV20-1; D gene: -; CDR3 length: 12; clone size: -; J gene: TRBJ2-1; CDR3 DNA: TGCAGTGGGGGGCGGACCGGCAATGAGCAGTTCTTC; CDR3 protein: CSGGRTGNEQFF
V gene: TRBV20-1; D gene: TRBD2; CDR3 length: 17; clone size: once; J gene: TRBJ2-3; CDR3 DNA: TGCAGTGCTCAATCTAGCGGGGGGCACGCTTTCACAGATACGCAGTATTTT; CDR3 protein: CSAQSSGGHAFTDTQYF
V gene: TRBV20-1; D gene: -; CDR3 length: 15; clone size: -; J gene: TRBJ1-6; CDR3 DNA: TGCAGTGCTAGAGAGAGATCGGCTAGCAACTCACCCCTCCACTTT; CDR3 protein: CSARERSASNSPLHF
V gene: TRBV5-1; D gene: -; CDR3 length: 13; clone size: -; J gene: TRBJ2-3; CDR3 DNA: TGCGCCAGCGGGGCAGGGTCAGCAGATACGCAGTATTTT; CDR3 protein: CASGAGSADTQYF
V gene: TRBV15; D gene: -; CDR3 length: 13; clone size: -; J gene: TRBJ1-2; CDR3 DNA: TGTGCCACCGGCAGAGATGTCCACAGCGGCTACACCTTC; CDR3 protein: CATGRDVHSGYTF
V gene: TRBV20-1; D gene: -; CDR3 length: 11; clone size: -; J gene: TRBJ2-1; CDR3 DNA: TGCAGTGCTAGAATTTCGCCGGCACAGTTCTTC; CDR3 protein: CSARISPAQFF
V gene: TRBV6-2/TRBV6-3; D gene: -; CDR3 length: 12; clone size: -; J gene: TRBJ2-1; CDR3 DNA: TGTGCCAGCAGTTACGAAGGGGTGGTGCAGTTCTTC; CDR3 protein: CASSYEGVVQFF
V gene: TRBV7-6; D gene: -; CDR3 length: 16; clone size: few; J gene: TRBJ2-6; CDR3 DNA: TGTGCCAGCAGCTTCGAAGGGTACTCTGGGGCCAACGTCCTGACTTTC; CDR3 protein: CASSFEGYSGANVLTF
V gene: TRBV18; D gene: -; CDR3 length: 16; clone size: -; J gene: TRBJ2-1; CDR3 DNA: TGTGCCAGCTCACCACCGGAATTGGGCAGGGGAGATGAGCAGTTCTTC; CDR3 protein: CASSPPELGRGDEQFF
V gene: TRBV12-3/TRBV12-4; D gene: TRBD2; CDR3 length: 19; clone size: -; J gene: TRBJ2-3; CDR3 DNA: TGTGCCAGCACTACTCCCGGGGGTAGCGGGGGGGCCTTCACAGATACGCAGTATTTT; CDR3 protein: CASTTPGGSGGAFTDTQYF
V gene: TRBV4-2; D gene: -; CDR3 length: 14; clone size: -; J gene: TRBJ1-1; CDR3 DNA: TGTGCCAGCAGATTTGAACAAATGAACACTGAAGCTTTCTTT; CDR3 protein: CASRFEQMNTEAFF
V gene: TRBV28; D gene: -; CDR3 length: 14; clone size: -; J gene: TRBJ1-2; CDR3 DNA: TGTGCCAGCAGTTTAAGGGGATGGGACTATGGCTACACCTTC; CDR3 protein: CASSLRGWDYGYTF